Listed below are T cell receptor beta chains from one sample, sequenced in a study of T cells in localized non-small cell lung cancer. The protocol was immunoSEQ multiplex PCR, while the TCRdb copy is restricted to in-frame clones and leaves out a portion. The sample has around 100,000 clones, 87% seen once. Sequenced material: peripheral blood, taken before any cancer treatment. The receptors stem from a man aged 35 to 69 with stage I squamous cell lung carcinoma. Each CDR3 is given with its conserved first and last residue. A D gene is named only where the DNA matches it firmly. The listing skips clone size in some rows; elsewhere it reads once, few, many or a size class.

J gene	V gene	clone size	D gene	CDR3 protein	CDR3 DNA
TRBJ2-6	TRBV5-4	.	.	CASNFYGRGVAGANVLTF	TGTGCCAGCAACTTTTACGGCAGGGGAGTGGCTGGGGCCAACGTCCTGACTTTC
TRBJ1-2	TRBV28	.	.	CASSLSGASLSYTF	TGTGCCAGCAGTTTATCCGGGGCCAGCTTGAGCTACACCTTC
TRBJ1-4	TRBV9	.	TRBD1	CASSVGGQSHEKLFF	TGTGCCAGCAGCGTAGGGGGACAGTCACATGAAAAACTGTTTTTT
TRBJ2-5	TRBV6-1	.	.	CASSDGLGPQETQYF	TGTGCCAGCAGTGATGGACTGGGCCCCCAAGAGACCCAGTACTTC
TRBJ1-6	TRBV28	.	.	CASSPSGYSPLHF	TGTGCCAGCAGTCCTTCAGGGTATTCACCCCTCCACTTT
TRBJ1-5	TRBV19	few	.	CASSTYTWQPQHF	TGTGCCAGTAGTACGTATACATGGCAGCCCCAGCATTTT
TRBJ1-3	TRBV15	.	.	CATSRDRASGNTIYF	TGTGCCACCAGCAGAGACAGAGCCTCTGGAAACACCATATATTTT
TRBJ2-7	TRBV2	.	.	CASKGLPYEQYF	TGTGCCAGCAAGGGTTTACCCTACGAGCAGTACTTC
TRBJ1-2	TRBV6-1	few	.	CASSPRPLYGYTF	TGTGCCAGCAGTCCGCGGCCGCTCTATGGCTACACCTTC
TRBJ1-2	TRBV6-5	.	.	CASSPREGYGYTF	TGTGCCAGCAGCCCCAGGGAGGGCTATGGCTACACCTTC
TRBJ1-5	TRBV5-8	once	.	CASSLVLSLYNQPQHF	TGTGCCAGCAGCTTGGTTCTGAGTCTATACAATCAGCCCCAGCATTTT
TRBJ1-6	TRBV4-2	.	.	CASSREGTYNSPLHF	TGTGCCAGCAGCCGGGAGGGGACCTATAATTCACCCCTCCACTTT
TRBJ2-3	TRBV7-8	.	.	CASSLRRDTQYF	TGTGCCAGCAGCTTAAGGAGAGATACGCAGTATTTT
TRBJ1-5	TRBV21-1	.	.	CASSRIRGQPQHF	TGTGCCAGCAGCAGAATCCGGGGTCAGCCCCAGCATTTT
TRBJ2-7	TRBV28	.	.	CASSLWGARPGEQYF	TGTGCCAGCAGTTTATGGGGGGCGCGTCCAGGCGAGCAGTACTTC
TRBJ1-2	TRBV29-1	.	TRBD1	CSSNEGAGYGYTF	TGCAGCTCAAACGAGGGGGCAGGCTATGGCTACACCTTC
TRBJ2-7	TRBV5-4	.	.	CASSSDGYEQYF	TGTGCCAGCAGCTCGGACGGGTACGAGCAGTACTTC
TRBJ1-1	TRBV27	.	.	CASSLLPSRESFF	TGTGCCAGCAGTTTACTCCCAAGCAGGGAATCTTTCTTT
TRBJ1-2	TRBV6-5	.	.	CASSTGTDANYGYTF	TGTGCCAGCAGCACCGGGACGGATGCTAACTATGGCTACACCTTC
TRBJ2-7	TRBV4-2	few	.	CASSREPGGPYEQYF	TGTGCCAGCAGCCGAGAGCCAGGTGGTCCCTACGAGCAGTACTTC
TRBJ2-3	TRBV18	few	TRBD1	CASSPGQGADTDTQYF	TGTGCCAGCTCGCCGGGACAGGGGGCGGACACAGATACGCAGTATTTT
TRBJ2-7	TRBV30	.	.	CAWSWGGGLYEQYF	TGTGCCTGGAGTTGGGGAGGGGGACTCTACGAGCAGTACTTC
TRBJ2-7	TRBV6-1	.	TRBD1	CASSEARFGDRAYEQYF	TGTGCCAGCAGTGAAGCGCGGTTTGGGGACAGGGCCTACGAGCAGTACTTC
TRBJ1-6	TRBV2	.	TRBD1	CASSEGPAGQGYSPLHF	TGTGCCAGCAGTGAAGGACCCGCGGGACAGGGATATTCACCCCTCCACTTT
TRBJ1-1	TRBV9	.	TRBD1	CASSPTGGNTEAFF	TGTGCCAGCAGCCCGACAGGGGGCAACACTGAAGCTTTCTTT
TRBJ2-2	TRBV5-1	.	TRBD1	CASSRDSEYTGELFF	TGCGCCAGCAGCCGGGACAGCGAGTACACCGGGGAGCTGTTTTTT
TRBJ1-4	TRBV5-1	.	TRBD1	CASSQGQKNEKLFF	TGCGCCAGCAGCCAGGGACAGAAGAATGAAAAACTGTTTTTT
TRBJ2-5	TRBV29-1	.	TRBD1	CSVALFGDRGKETQYF	TGCAGCGTTGCACTTTTTGGGGACAGGGGAAAAGAGACCCAGTACTTC
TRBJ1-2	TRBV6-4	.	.	CASSPAPGDSYGYTF	TGTGCCAGCAGTCCCGCACCCGGGGACTCCTATGGCTACACCTTC
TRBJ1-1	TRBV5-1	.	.	CASSLAWGLNTEAFF	TGCGCCAGCAGCTTGGCCTGGGGGTTAAACACTGAAGCTTTCTTT
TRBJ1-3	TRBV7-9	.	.	CASSLALPSSGNTIYF	TGTGCCAGCAGCTTAGCTCTGCCGTCCTCTGGAAACACCATATATTTT
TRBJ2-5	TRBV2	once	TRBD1	CASSPEGQGGETQYF	TGTGCCAGCAGTCCTGAAGGACAGGGTGGAGAGACCCAGTACTTC
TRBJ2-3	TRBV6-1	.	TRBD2	CASSEIRGGQADTQYF	TGTGCCAGCAGTGAAATCCGGGGGGGGCAAGCAGATACGCAGTATTTT